The 26 T cell receptor beta chains in this list originate from one sample, sequenced in a study of cytomegalovirus exposure and HLA in healthy donors. In the PCR, 60 Vbeta and 13 Jbeta primers were used. TCRdb's copy holds only in-frame clones and misses some; the assay was immunoSEQ multiplex PCR. This sample has 160,000 or so clones; roughly 80% occur once, and the top ten carry about 10%. Material: PBMCs. These receptors all stem from a man between 45 and 60 years old in good health and CMV-seropositive.

The chain combines TRBV28 with TRBJ1-5; D remains ambiguous. Germline loops: CDR1 MDHEN, CDR2 SYDVKM. The V gene lost 5 bases and the J gene lost 0 bases, with 11 bases spanning the gap. This CDR3 has 15 residues. This chain's CDR3 is CASSRTEPSNQPQHF. The CDR3 region has the DNA TGTGCCAGCAGTCGGACTGAACCTAGCAATCAGCCCCAGCATTTT.

With respect to this clone: The same CDR3 is also encoded by other DNA sequences in this sample. The rearrangement uses TRBV28 and TRBJ2-7; D is perhaps TRBD1 (6 bases). Germline V gene sequence: CDR1 MDHEN, CDR2 SYDVKM. V gave up 5 bases and J gave up 3 bases, with 8 bases separating them. This CDR3 region has 12 residues. CDR3 nucleotides: TGTGCCAGCAGTCCACAGGGCTACGAGCAGTACTTC. It yields the protein CASSPQGYEQYF.

The V call is TRBV7-2, the J call TRBJ1-2; no definite D call. This CDR3 has 14 residues. Trimming took off 5 bases at V and 7 bases at J, with 17 bases between the two ends. Germline CDR1 is SGHTA and CDR2 is FQGNSA. The CDR3, as DNA: TGTGCCAGCAGCCCCGCCACGGGGTGGAGTGGCTACACCTTC. Its protein is CASSPATGWSGYTF.

The gene calls are TRBV5-1 and TRBJ1-2; no clear D. V dropped 0 bases and J dropped 4 bases, with 13 bases sitting between them. In germline, CDR1 is SGHRS, CDR2 YFSETQ. The CDR3 length is 15 residues. The chain's CDR3 is CASSLEPHPGYGYTF. The CDR3 DNA is TGCGCCAGCAGCTTGGAGCCACATCCGGGCTATGGCTACACCTTC. Full variable domain (missing parts from reference TRBV5-1 and TRBJ1-2): KAGVTQTPRYLIKTRGQQVTLSCSPISGHRSVSWYQQTPGQGLQFLFEYFSETQRNKGNFPGRFSGRQFSNSRSEMNVSTLELGDSALYLCASSLEPHPGYGYTFGSGTRLTVV.

CDR3 sequence: CASSFHDMTGEAFF. The DNA for the CDR3 is TGTGCCAGCAGCTTCCATGACATGACAGGTGAAGCTTTCTTT. The rearrangement joins TRBV7-2 to TRBJ1-1; the D gene is possibly TRBD1 (6 bases). CDR1 is SGHTA, CDR2 FQGNSA, per germline. Trimming pared 3 bases from V and 7 bases from J, leaving 15 bases between. This CDR3 spans 14 amino acids.

The chain couples TRBV6-4 to TRBJ2-1; 11 bases are shared with TRBD2. The CDR3 is 17 amino acids. Germline values: CDR1 MRHNA, CDR2 SNTAGT. The trim removed 4 bases at V and 4 bases at J, leaving 9 bases unmatched. The CDR3 loop is CASSAFGTSGGYNEQFF. The DNA for the CDR3 is TGTGCCAGCAGTGCGTTCGGGACTAGCGGCGGTTACAATGAGCAGTTCTTC.

The rearrangement links TRBV4-3 to TRBJ2-7; 11 bases map to TRBD2. The CDR3 has 16 residues. Germline assignment: CDR1 LGHNA and CDR2 YSLEER. Trimming took 0 bases from V and 2 from J; bases not matched to a gene: 3. CDR3 nucleotides: TGCGCCAGCAGCCAAGAAGGTAGCGGGGGGGCCTACGAGCAGTACTTC. The encoded protein is CASSQEGSGGAYEQYF.

The chain links TRBV30 to TRBJ1-5; 12 positions agree with TRBD1. Germline loops: CDR1 GTSNPN, CDR2 SVGIG (reference sequence). V lost 4 bases, J lost 7 bases, and 2 bases stayed unmatched. CDR3 size: 13 residues. For the CDR3, the DNA is TGTGCCTGGACCGGGACAGGGGGCCAGCCCCAGCATTTT. This sequence encodes CAWTGTGGQPQHF.

J is TRBJ1-2 and V is TRBV19, with D uncertain. The V end lost 7 bases, the J end lost 4 bases, and 16 bases lay between the germline ends. The CDR3 contains 14 residues. CDR1 and CDR2 from the germline V gene are LNHDA and SQIVND (reference sequence). The CDR3 sequence is CASTFSGGSYGYTF. In nucleotides, the CDR3 is TGTGCCAGTACCTTTTCAGGTGGGAGCTATGGCTACACCTTC.

This clone was counted a few times. The V gene is TRBV29-1, the J gene TRBJ2-3; the match to TRBD2 covers 10 bases. V lost 7 bases and J lost 1; bases outside the gene matches: 20. The germline CDR1 and CDR2 sequences are SQVTM and ANQGSEA. The CDR3 spans 19 residues. CDR3 DNA: TGCAGCGCGGATACCGGGACTAGCGAAAACGGTCGTCGCACAGATACGCAGTATTTT. Translated: CSADTGTSENGRRTDTQYF.

The gene calls are TRBV30 and TRBJ1-1; D is uncertain. The CDR3 has 13 amino acids. Trimming shortened V by 4 bases and J by 0 bases, and 9 bases separated the two germline ends. Per the germline V gene, CDR1 is GTSNPN and CDR2 is SVGIG (reference sequence). The CDR3 spells CAWMPPVNTEAFF. CDR3 nucleotides: TGTGCCTGGATGCCCCCAGTGAACACTGAAGCTTTCTTT. Using reference TRBV30 and TRBJ1-1 for the parts outside the CDR3, the full variable domain is SQTIHQWPATLVQPVGSPLSLECTVEGTSNPNLYWYRQAAGRGLQLLFYSVGIGQISSEVPQNLSASRPQDRQFILSSKKLLLSDSGFYLCAWMPPVNTEAFFGQGTRLTVV.

The rearrangement joins TRBV5-1 to TRBJ2-7; TRBD1 is a possible D gene (6 bases). V was cut by 3 bases and J by 1 base, with 8 bases left in between. The CDR3 loop spans 13 amino acids. Germline CDR1 is SGHRS and CDR2 is YFSETQ. In nucleotides, the CDR3 is TGCGCCAGCAGCTGGGACAATTCCTACGAGCAGTACTTC. Translated, it gives CASSWDNSYEQYF.

This chain joins TRBV5-5 and TRBJ1-6, with 7 bases fitting TRBD1. Germline CDR1 reads SGHKS; CDR2 reads YYEKEE (reference sequence). V lost 4 bases, J lost 9 bases, and 13 bases stayed unmatched. This CDR3 contains 16 residues. The CDR3 loop reads CASSPGPDRVVSPLHF. The DNA of the CDR3 is TGTGCCAGCAGCCCGGGCCCCGACAGGGTAGTTTCACCCCTCCACTTT.

This sequence joins TRBV28 and TRBJ2-5; possible D gene TRBD2, 5 bases. The J call is doubtful: the DNA matches TRBJ2-7 better. Germline V gene lookup returns CDR1 MDHEN and CDR2 SYDVKM. CDR3 length: 13 amino acids. The CDR3, as DNA: TGTGCCAGCAGTTTAGTTCGGGGTCGCGAGCAGTACTTC. This encodes CASSLVRGREQYF.

The V call is TRBV5-1, the J call TRBJ1-1; a possible D gene is TRBD1 (6 bases). Germline V gene sequence: CDR1 SGHRS, CDR2 YFSETQ. This CDR3 is 15 amino acids long. Trimming stripped 2 bases from V and 3 bases from J, with 14 bases between. CDR3 sequence: CASSFNRVRDTEAFF. In nucleotides, the CDR3 is TGCGCCAGCAGCTTTAACAGGGTCAGGGACACTGAAGCTTTCTTT.

The chain's CDR3 is CASSLQRGESYEQYF. CDR3 in DNA: TGTGCCAGCAGTTTACAGCGGGGGGAATCCTACGAGCAGTACTTC. This chain uses TRBV28 with TRBJ2-7, with 9 nucleotides matching TRBD2. Losses at the gene ends were 2 bases for V and 1 base for J; bases not matched to a gene: 3. This CDR3 comprises 15 residues. Germline lookup yields CDR1 MDHEN and CDR2 SYDVKM.

J is TRBJ2-2 and V is TRBV7-2; D possibly corresponds to TRBD1 (5 bases). CDR1 is SGHTA, CDR2 FQGNSA, per germline. V was pared by 4 bases and J by 7 bases, with 13 bases between. The CDR3 covers 14 residues. CDR3 loop: CASSWGRSSGELFF. The CDR3 region has the DNA TGTGCCAGCAGCTGGGGCCGCTCCAGCGGGGAGCTGTTTTTT.

The J gene is TRBJ2-5, the V gene TRBV6-5; D may be TRBD2 (5 bases). Germline V gene lookup returns CDR1 MNHEY and CDR2 SVGAGI. V was pared by 6 bases and J by 5 bases, with 13 bases between. CDR3 length: 13 residues. CDR3 sequence (DNA): TGTGCCAGCAGAGACACGGGGTTGGAGACCCAGTACTTC. Amino acid sequence: CASRDTGLETQYF.

The rearrangement joins TRBV7-9 to TRBJ2-1; D is unclear. Germline CDR1 and CDR2: SEHNR and FQNEAQ (reference sequence). This CDR3 is 16 amino acids long. Trimming left V 0 bases short and J 7 bases short, with 16 bases between. CDR3 coding DNA: TGTGCCAGCAGCTTAGCGGGCAGGCTGGTTCGGAATGAGCAGTTCTTC. Amino acids: CASSLAGRLVRNEQFF.

The sample holds one count of this clone. The genes are TRBV1 and TRBJ2-1; the D call of TRBD2 is as the table states it, not checked on the DNA. TRBV1 is given as a pseudogene. CDR3 length: 17 residues. The CDR3: CTSSQEMSGSSYNEQFF. As DNA, the CDR3 is TGCACCAGCAGCCAAGAAATGAGCGGGAGCTCCTACAATGAGCAGTTCTTC.

CDR3 in amino acids: CASRKPRDRGLFGQFF. The CDR3 coding sequence is TGTGCCAGCAGGAAACCGCGGGACAGGGGGCTGTTTGGGCAGTTCTTC. This chain connects TRBV27 to TRBJ2-1; 12 bases are shared with TRBD1. The CDR3 has 16 amino acids. Germline V gene data show CDR1 as MNHEY and CDR2 as SMNVEV (reference sequence). V was clipped by 6 bases and J by 12 bases; unmatched bases: 15.

V is TRBV19 and J is TRBJ2-5, with 10 positions matching TRBD2. The junction had 8 bases not matched to a gene; V was cut back by 8 bases and J by 2 bases. Per the germline V gene, CDR1 is LNHDA and CDR2 is SQIVND (reference sequence). This CDR3 comprises 15 residues. The CDR3 loop reads CASGGASGRQETQYF. CDR3 bases: TGTGCCAGTGGTGGGGCTAGCGGGAGACAAGAGACCCAGTACTTC.

The V gene is TRBV6-1, the J gene TRBJ1-5; D ambiguous. The CDR3 contains 13 residues. Trimming pared 2 bases from V and 4 bases from J, leaving 6 bases between. Germline V gene lookup returns CDR1 MNHNS and CDR2 SASEGT. The CDR3 DNA follows: TGTGCCAGCAGTGAAAGGGAGAATCAGCCCCAGCATTTT. Amino acids: CASSERENQPQHF.

This clone was recorded once. The sample holds other DNA sequences that translate to the same CDR3. The chain couples TRBV7-9 to TRBJ1-6; a possible D gene is TRBD1 (5 bases). CDR3 size: 14 residues. V lost 5 bases and J lost 4, with 9 bases in between. In germline, CDR1 is SEHNR, CDR2 FQNEAQ (reference sequence). The CDR3 loop is CASSLDTYNSPLHF. The CDR3 nucleotides are TGTGCCAGCAGCCTGGACACGTATAATTCACCCCTCCACTTT.

V and J are TRBV7-9 and TRBJ1-4; no definite D call. The CDR3 has 13 amino acids. V was trimmed by 3 bases and J by 6 bases, leaving 8 bases between them. Germline CDR1 and CDR2: SEHNR and FQNEAQ (reference sequence). For the CDR3, the DNA is TGTGCCAGCAGCTTCGTCGGGGATGAAAAACTGTTTTTT. Protein product: CASSFVGDEKLFF.

This clone was counted a single time. The chain combines TRBV30 with TRBJ2-7; D is unresolved. Trimming shortened V by 1 base and J by 2 bases, and 3 bases separated the two germline ends. Germline V gives CDR1 GTSNPN, CDR2 SVGIG (reference sequence). This CDR3 region has 11 residues. The CDR3 reads CAWSDTYEQYF. CDR3 nucleotide sequence: TGTGCCTGGAGTGATACCTACGAGCAGTACTTC.